This T cell receptor (beta chain) was retrieved from a study of T cell responses to AZD1222 COVID-19 vaccine. Study findings and constraints: Clonal diversity was possibly underestimated, and the donors were mostly white British, with more females.

On this clone: The antigen is not known.

Profiled with immunoSEQ multiplex PCR; TCRdb holds only in-frame clones, not every one. Of 130,000 to 150,000 clones listed, more than 75% are singletons. The CDR3 sequence is 12 residues long. Trimming took 5 bases from V and 6 from J, leaving 10 bases between them. Germline assignment: CDR1 SGHAT and CDR2 FQNNGV. The chain has TRBV11-2 and TRBJ1-1, with D hard to call. This specimen consisted of peripheral blood, obtained 28 days after the second AZD1222 dose. This TCR was recovered from an adult who received the AZD1222 COVID-19 vaccine. The CDR3 spells CASSPPGPEAFF. The CDR3 bases are TGTGCCAGCAGCCCCCCAGGTCCTGAAGCTTTCTTT.